This T cell receptor (beta chain) was captured by sequencing in a study of blood T cell repertoires in COVID-19. The length of the CDR3 is 13 residues. The V end was cut by 7 bases, the J end by 4 bases, with 13 bases between. Germline CDR1 is MDHEN and CDR2 is SYDVKM. Here immunoSEQ multiplex PCR was the method, and the copy in TCRdb shows in-frame clones only, minus some. The sample records a few hundred thousand clones, approximately 85% being singletons. Enrollees, roughly 18 to 89 years old, lived in approximately 24 US areas. Membership in each cohort depended on participant-reported clinical history.

The sample taken for sequencing was PBMCs or T cells enriched from blood (not recorded which). The TCR comes from a woman between 50 and 59 years old who had recovered from COVID-19. This sequence joins TRBV28 and TRBJ1-1; D might be TRBD1 (5 bases). CDR3 sequence (DNA): TGTGCCAGCAACTCGGGGGGGACCACTGAAGCTTTCTTT. Translating it yields CASNSGGTTEAFF.